Described below is a single T cell receptor beta chain sequence and its context. The antigen is unknown. The data were taken from a study of cytomegalovirus exposure and HLA in healthy donors. Study-level results: Per a prior analysis, the majority of TCR beta V segments were productive roughly 87% or roughly 30% of the time.

V trimming: 0 bases; J trimming: 5 bases; junction bases outside the gene matches: 10. Germline CDR1 is GTSNPN and CDR2 is SVGIG (reference sequence). The CDR3 runs to 16 residues. With 60 Vbeta and 13 Jbeta primers, the PCR was carried out. Sequencing was performed with immunoSEQ multiplex PCR; in TCRdb, only in-frame clones are kept and a portion is missing. The data show some 71,000 clones, approximately 70% seen once. This receptor was obtained from a woman in her forties or fifties in good health and CMV-seropositive. Material: PBMCs. The chain employs TRBV30 and TRBJ2-5, with 9 nucleotides matching TRBD1. CDR3 loop: CAWSVRGTGGKETQYF. In DNA, the CDR3 is TGTGCCTGGAGTGTTAGAGGAACAGGGGGCAAGGAGACCCAGTACTTC.